What follows is one TCR beta chain and its context. Its specific antigen is unknown. No much larger clone exists at a distance of one base, and base qualities are not known. Looking up the germline V gene (reference sequence) yields CDR1 MNHEY and CDR2 SMNVEV. V loses 5 bases, J loses 6 bases, and the germline ends lie 13 bases apart. From the cysteine up to the phenylalanine, the CDR3 has a length of 13 residues. The sequence is cut down to CDR3 DNA, 39 bases in frame from base 1. The data were taken from a study of T cell responses to AZD1222 COVID-19 vaccine (TCRdb year 2021). Study-level background: A total of 233 trial participants underwent TCR sequencing, of whom 200 to 220 received two doses of AZD1222 and some 25 received two doses of the MenACWY control vaccine. Trial participants were enrolled by age into subgroups of 18-55, 56-69 and 70-plus years, and roughly 150, 30 and 60 TCR-sequenced participants, respectively, were included in these subgroups.

This specimen's time point label, interpreted: about 28 days (+/-7) after the second vaccine dose. Because spike-specific TCR depth and breadth did not differ between the two schedules, AZD1222 recipients who got a second dose at roughly 4 weeks were pooled with those who got a second dose at roughly 12 weeks. Vaccinee samples came from UK trials COV001 and COV002, including a single-blind randomized controlled phase 2/3 trial of AZD1222 (ChAdOx1 nCoV-19) in healthy adults. For TCRbeta chain sequencing, PBMC samples were collected from trial participants at day 0 and at day 28 after the second dose. General study outcomes and caveats: Participants were mostly white British and included more females than males, and it was suggested by the authors that clonal diversity may have been underestimated. In the small 56-69-year group, the increase in depth fell short of significance, most likely because of low power. Because no day 14 peak-response samples were available, repertoires were characterized only after the peak T cell response. Reportedly, almost half of the unique spike-specific TCRs recognized epitopes lying outside the regions that are mutated in the B.1.351 and B.1.1.7 variants. CD4 TCRs associated with the vaccine covered the entire spike protein, and the dominant responses were in regions 160-218 and 743-854. Only six AZD1222 recipients were SARS-CoV-2 seropositive at baseline, limiting conclusions about previously exposed vaccinees. A significant rise in spike-specific TCR breadth and depth was observed after two AZD1222 doses relative to day 0 and relative to MenACWY recipients.

The CDR3 regions of human TCRbeta chains were analyzed by immunosequencing. Turning to the authors' computational methods: TCRs in the repertoires were matched against a reference library of SARS-CoV-2-specific TCRs that had been generated with the MIRA antigen-specificity platform. Breadth was defined as the fraction of unique TCRs that were SARS-CoV-2-associated. Depth was defined as the fraction of total T cells that were SARS-CoV-2-associated. Using the MIRA data, every spike-specific TCR was mapped to the spike region that the TCR reacted to and assigned to either a CD4 or a CD8 class. Log10-transformed breadth and depth values were compared by one-way ANOVA with Sidak's multiple comparisons tests. As stored in TCRdb, this immuneACCESS dataset retains in-frame rearrangements with V and J assigned. A fraction of the clones does not appear; measured against another copy, unresolved V genes explain less than half of the discrepancy, and the remainder lacks a known reason. V and J calls and clone size follow that table, whereas D and trimming were derived from the DNA. In this sample the table shows 100,000 to 150,000 clones, more than 85% of which occur a single time. The ten largest account for over 2.5% of the sample.

Sequences were derived from peripheral blood, sampled 28 days after the second AZD1222 dose. The sequence derives from an adult who received the AZD1222 COVID-19 vaccine. The sequence joins TRBV27 to TRBJ1-1, with no confident D gene call. The sequence in DNA is TGTGCCAGCAGTGCACGGCCTGATGCTGAAGCTTTCTTT. This codes for CASSARPDAEAFF.